This T cell receptor (beta chain) was found in a study of blood T cell repertoires in COVID-19. Study information: Samples representing acute and convalescent COVID-19 were sourced from the United States, Italy and Spain. Sample material is recorded as cDNA or gDNA derived from T cells, B-cell-depleted T cells, or PBMCs.

Remarks on this clone: One junction end disagrees with the germline gene, perhaps due to a read error.

As processed by the authors: Amplification of reference gene primers provided the estimated nucleated cell counts. The assay was immunoSEQ multiplex PCR, and TCRdb's table has in-frame clones only and misses some. The V and J calls and the clone size are those of that table, but D and trimming were determined from the DNA. The sample shows approximately 66,000 clones, roughly 70% of them seen only once. This TCR was recovered from a man in his 60s with acute or convalescent COVID-19. Material for sequencing was peripheral blood.

DNA for the CDR3: TGCCCCGAAGACGGGAGGAACATTCAGTACTTC. It encodes CPEDGRNIQYF. This chain uses TRBV27 with TRBJ2-4; the match to TRBD2 covers 7 bases. Germline V gives CDR1 MNHEY, CDR2 SMNVEV (reference sequence). The CDR3 has 11 amino acids.